These T cell receptor beta chains were read from a single sample in a study of T cell changes during pregnancy in multiple sclerosis. Clones were read by immunoSEQ multiplex PCR, and TCRdb kept only the in-frame ones, dropping some. The profile covers tens of thousands of clones, with approximately 94% appearing a single time and 0.84% taken by the ten largest. Source: peripheral blood, taken in the third trimester of pregnancy. The source is a female donor with multiple sclerosis, enrolled in a pregnancy study. The CDR3 runs from the conserved cysteine through the conserved F or W. The D gene is left open where the match is weak. Size is stated for part of the rows, as once, few or many counts, or as a class when the clone is expanded.

len,v_gene,abundance,d_gene,j_gene,CDR3aa,CDR3nt
13,TRBV6-6,.,.,TRBJ1-5,CASSYSQGDSQHF,TGTGCCAGCAGTTACTCCCAGGGTGACTCCCAGCATTTT
14,TRBV4-2,.,.,TRBJ2-7,CASSQDPGLQEQYF,TGTGCCAGCAGCCAAGATCCCGGACTTCAGGAGCAGTACTTC
13,TRBV30,once,TRBD1,TRBJ1-4,CACSTGTNEKLFF,TGTGCCTGTTCGACAGGGACTAATGAAAAACTGTTTTTT
13,TRBV18,.,.,TRBJ2-7,CASSPGGNYEQYF,TGTGCCAGCTCACCAGGGGGGAACTACGAGCAGTACTTC
14,TRBV5-1,.,TRBD2,TRBJ2-1,CASIGGGRANEQFF,TGCGCCAGCATAGGGGGCGGGAGGGCCAATGAGCAGTTCTTC
12,TRBV7-2,.,.,TRBJ1-2,CASSLDGGGYTF,TGTGCCAGCAGCTTAGACGGGGGTGGCTACACCTTC
16,TRBV5-1,.,TRBD2,TRBJ2-1,CASGGSGTSGYDEQFF,TGCGCCAGCGGGGGCTCCGGGACTAGCGGTTACGATGAGCAGTTCTTC
13,TRBV6-1,.,.,TRBJ1-2,CASRDPGSDGHTF,TGTGCCAGCAGAGACCCGGGAAGCGATGGCCACACCTTC
14,TRBV7-6,.,.,TRBJ2-3,CASSRMASTDTQYF,TGTGCCAGCAGCCGCATGGCTAGCACAGATACGCAGTATTTT
15,TRBV18,.,.,TRBJ1-1,CASSPPGRSNTEAFF,TGTGCCAGCTCACCACCGGGGAGATCCAACACTGAAGCTTTCTTT
14,TRBV28,.,.,TRBJ2-7,CASSFQGLFYEQYF,TGTGCCAGCAGTTTTCAGGGGTTGTTCTACGAGCAGTACTTC
13,TRBV6-1,.,TRBD1,TRBJ2-7,CASSLDRVYEQYF,TGTGCCAGCAGCCTGGACAGGGTCTACGAGCAGTACTTC
15,TRBV5-1,.,TRBD1,TRBJ2-2,CASSLRGLGTGELFF,TGCGCCAGCAGCTTGAGGGGGCTAGGGACCGGGGAGCTGTTTTTT
16,TRBV7-8,few,TRBD1,TRBJ2-7,CASSSTGTGGTGEQYF,TGTGCCAGCAGCTCCACCGGGACAGGGGGCACGGGGGAGCAGTACTTC
18,TRBV14,.,TRBD2,TRBJ2-5,CASSQGVTSGRAGETQYF,TGTGCCAGCAGCCAAGGCGTGACTAGCGGGAGGGCCGGAGAGACCCAGTACTTC
14,TRBV5-6,.,TRBD1,TRBJ2-7,CASSLPDRGNEQYF,TGTGCCAGCAGCCTGCCGGACAGGGGGAACGAGCAGTACTTC
15,TRBV7-2,.,.,TRBJ1-1,CASSLGSAGDTEAFF,TGTGCCAGCAGCTTAGGATCCGCGGGGGACACTGAAGCTTTCTTT
13,TRBV5-1,.,.,TRBJ1-1,CASRIVPNTEAFF,TGCGCCAGCAGGATAGTCCCGAACACTGAAGCTTTCTTT
13,TRBV27,.,.,TRBJ1-1,CASAKRRITEAFF,TGTGCCAGCGCTAAGAGGCGGATCACTGAAGCTTTCTTT
13,TRBV5-1,few,.,TRBJ1-1,CASSLVGRSLAFF,TGCGCCAGCAGCTTGGTCGGCAGGTCTTTAGCTTTCTTT
14,TRBV4-1,.,.,TRBJ1-1,CASSQVGANTEAFF,TGCGCCAGCAGCCAAGTGGGGGCGAACACTGAAGCTTTCTTT
16,TRBV27,.,TRBD2,TRBJ2-3,CASSLILASGTDTQYF,TGTGCCAGCAGTTTAATCTTAGCTAGCGGAACAGATACGCAGTATTTT
15,TRBV14,.,.,TRBJ2-3,CASSQLGQGTDTQYF,TGTGCCAGCAGCCAACTGGGGCAGGGAACAGATACGCAGTATTTT
20,TRBV28,.,TRBD2,TRBJ2-1,CASSSLGVGRVTSGYNEQFF,TGTGCCAGCAGTTCTCTCGGAGTGGGTAGGGTGACTAGCGGCTACAATGAGCAGTTCTTC
15,TRBV4-3,once,.,TRBJ2-3,CASSQVSAEADTQYF,TGCGCCAGCAGCCAAGTTAGCGCAGAAGCAGATACGCAGTATTTT
10,TRBV2,.,.,TRBJ2-7,CASKEYEQYF,TGTGCCAGCAAGGAGTACGAGCAGTACTTC
15,TRBV7-2,.,TRBD2,TRBJ2-1,CASSSGLAGVLEQFF,TGTGCCAGCAGCAGCGGACTAGCGGGAGTTCTTGAGCAGTTCTTC
15,TRBV6-5,few,TRBD2,TRBJ2-1,CASSYTSGSYNEQFF,TGTGCCAGCAGTTACACTAGCGGCTCCTACAATGAGCAGTTCTTC
15,TRBV19,.,TRBD2,TRBJ2-3,CASSILAGGSDTQYF,TGTGCCAGTAGTATCTTAGCGGGAGGGAGCGATACGCAGTATTTT
15,TRBV23-1,.,.,TRBJ2-1,CASSQCFRLYNEQFF,TGCGCCAGCAGTCAATGTTTCCGACTCTACAATGAGCAGTTCTTC
16,TRBV5-4,.,.,TRBJ1-1,CASSRTRQSMNTEAFF,TGTGCCAGCAGCCGCACCCGACAAAGTATGAACACTGAAGCTTTCTTT
14,TRBV7-7,.,TRBD2,TRBJ2-5,CASSWTSGGETQYF,TGTGCCAGCAGCTGGACTAGCGGGGGAGAGACCCAGTACTTC
14,TRBV6-5,.,TRBD1,TRBJ1-1,CASRPDRGTTEAFF,TGTGCCAGCAGACCCGACAGGGGGACGACTGAAGCTTTCTTT
15,TRBV21-1,.,.,TRBJ2-6,CASSKRRSGANVLTF,TGTGCCAGCAGCAAAAGGAGGTCTGGGGCCAACGTCCTGACTTTC
15,TRBV27,.,.,TRBJ2-1,CASSLSGSPFGEQFF,TGTGCCAGCAGTTTATCGGGCAGTCCTTTCGGTGAGCAGTTCTTC
21,TRBV13,.,TRBD2,TRBJ2-3,CASSSTPGLQPLSGSTDTQYF,TGTGCCAGCAGCTCAACCCCGGGACTACAACCACTTTCGGGGAGCACAGATACGCAGTATTTT
12,TRBV4-2,.,TRBD2,TRBJ2-7,CASSLGTSGKYF,TGTGCCAGCAGCCTAGGGACTAGCGGGAAGTACTTC
13,TRBV2,once,TRBD2,TRBJ2-1,CARTSGSTAEQFF,TGTGCCAGGACTAGCGGGAGCACTGCTGAGCAGTTCTTC
17,TRBV4-1,.,TRBD2,TRBJ2-1,CASSQETSGSSYNEQFF,TGCGCCAGCAGCCAAGAAACTAGCGGGAGCTCCTACAATGAGCAGTTCTTC
12,TRBV6-1,few,.,TRBJ2-7,CASLRTPYEQYF,TGTGCCAGCCTCCGGACACCCTACGAGCAGTACTTC
14,TRBV6-1,.,.,TRBJ2-2,CASGSGPDTGELFF,TGTGCCAGTGGCTCTGGGCCCGACACCGGGGAGCTGTTTTTT
17,TRBV7-8,.,TRBD2,TRBJ2-3,CASRPSLAGVATDTQYF,TGTGCCAGCAGACCATCACTAGCGGGAGTGGCCACAGATACGCAGTATTTT
15,TRBV19,.,TRBD1,TRBJ2-7,CASSLAGTGSYEQYF,TGTGCCAGTAGCCTAGCCGGGACAGGCTCCTACGAGCAGTACTTC
16,TRBV7-9,.,.,TRBJ1-1,CASSFAPEGLNTEAFF,TGTGCCAGCAGCTTCGCTCCGGAGGGCCTAAACACTGAAGCTTTCTTT
11,TRBV6-1,.,.,TRBJ1-1,CASDGVGEAFF,TGTGCCAGTGACGGGGTGGGTGAAGCTTTCTTT
15,TRBV5-1,once,TRBD2,TRBJ2-3,CASSFNLAGEYTQYF,TGCGCCAGCAGCTTTAACCTAGCGGGAGAATATACGCAGTATTTT
11,TRBV7-9,.,.,TRBJ2-1,CASSFLREQFF,TGTGCCAGCAGCTTTTTGCGTGAGCAGTTCTTC